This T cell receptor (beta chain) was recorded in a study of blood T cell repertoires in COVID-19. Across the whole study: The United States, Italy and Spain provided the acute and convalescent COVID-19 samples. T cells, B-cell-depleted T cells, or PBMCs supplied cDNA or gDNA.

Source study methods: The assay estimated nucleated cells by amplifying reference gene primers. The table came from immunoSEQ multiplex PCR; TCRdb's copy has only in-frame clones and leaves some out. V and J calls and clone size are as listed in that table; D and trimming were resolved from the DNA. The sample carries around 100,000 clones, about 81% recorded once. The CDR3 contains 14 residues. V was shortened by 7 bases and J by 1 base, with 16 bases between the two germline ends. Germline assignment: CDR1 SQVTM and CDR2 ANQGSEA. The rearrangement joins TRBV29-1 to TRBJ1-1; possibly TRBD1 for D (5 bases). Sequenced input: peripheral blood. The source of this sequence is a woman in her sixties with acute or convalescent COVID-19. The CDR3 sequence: CSASLGTENTEAFF. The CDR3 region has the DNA TGCAGCGCTTCGCTGGGGACTGAGAACACTGAAGCTTTCTTT.